The 24 T cell receptor beta chains below come from one sample, sequenced in a study of blood T cell repertoires in COVID-19. TCRdb's copy holds only in-frame clones and misses some; the assay was immunoSEQ multiplex PCR. The sample gives around 160,000 clones, roughly 90% of which show up once; approximately 4% is in the top ten. The sequenced sample consisted of PBMCs or T cells enriched from blood (not recorded which). The source is a woman in her forties who had been exposed to COVID-19.

The chain recombines TRBV7-9 with TRBJ2-3, with 12 positions matching TRBD1. The CDR3 has 17 residues. From germline, CDR1 is SEHNR and CDR2 FQNEAQ (reference sequence). V gave up 1 base and J gave up 2 bases; unmatched junction bases: 4. The CDR3 DNA sequence: TGTGCCAGCAGCTTAGGGGACAGGGGGCTAACCACAGATACGCAGTATTTT. Its translation: CASSLGDRGLTTDTQYF.

V and J are TRBV29-1 and TRBJ2-5; 8 bases match TRBD1. The germline gives CDR1 SQVTM, CDR2 ANQGSEA. The CDR3 totals 14 residues. Trimming cost V 0 bases and J 7 bases; bases outside gene matches: 7. The CDR3 DNA reads TGCAGCGTTGAAGATACTCGACAGGGGAGGACCCAGTACTTC. Its translation: CSVEDTRQGRTQYF.

The table lists this clone with a count of one. The chain links TRBV3-1 (or the pseudogene TRBV3-2) to TRBJ1-3; tentative D call: TRBD1 (6 bases). The CDR3 consists of 13 residues. V gave up 7 bases and J gave up 2 bases, with 9 bases separating them. Germline V gives CDR1 LGHDT, CDR2 YNNKEL (reference sequence). Here the CDR3 DNA reads TGTGCCAGCACCTGGGGGCCTGGAAACACCATATATTTT. It specifies CASTWGPGNTIYF.

The chain joins TRBV9 to TRBJ1-1; 10 nucleotides align to TRBD1. The CDR3 contains 15 residues. With 0 bases clipped from V and 1 base from J, the junction kept 0 bases outside the gene matches. Germline V gives CDR1 SGDLS, CDR2 YYNGEE. The CDR3, as DNA: TGTGCCAGCAGCGTAGGGACAGGGGGGAACACTGAAGCTTTCTTT. Encoded protein: CASSVGTGGNTEAFF.

The chain uses TRBV4-2 and TRBJ1-1; perhaps TRBD1 as D (6 bases). V lost 0 bases to trimming and J lost 11 bases, with 19 bases between them. Germline V gene data show CDR1 as LGHNA and CDR2 as YNFKEQ. There are 15 residues in the CDR3. CDR3 protein: CASSQEAGVGFEAFF. CDR3 bases: TGTGCCAGCAGCCAAGAGGCAGGGGTGGGTTTTGAGGCTTTCTTT.

The J gene is TRBJ2-1, the V gene TRBV11-2; D ambiguous. The CDR3 covers 15 residues. Trimming stripped 1 base from V and 4 bases from J, with 11 bases between. CDR1 is SGHAT, CDR2 FQNNGV, per germline. CDR3 nucleotides: TGTGCCAGCAGCTTAGGCGGCAGCCTTTACAATGAGCAGTTCTTC. Amino acid sequence: CASSLGGSLYNEQFF.

This chain uses TRBV18 with TRBJ1-2; 8 nucleotides agree with TRBD1. Losses at the gene ends were 5 bases for V and 4 bases for J; bases not matched to a gene: 3. Germline V gene sequence: CDR1 KGHSH, CDR2 LQKENI. The CDR3 runs to 13 residues. The CDR3 DNA sequence: TGTGCCAGCTCAACGGGGACAGGCTATGGCTACACCTTC. Protein: CASSTGTGYGYTF.

The chain recombines TRBV14 with TRBJ1-1; D ambiguous. Germline CDR1 and CDR2: SGHDN and FVKESK. The V gene lost 2 bases and the J gene lost 1 base, with 11 bases spanning the gap. The CDR3 consists of 15 residues. CDR3 in DNA: TGTGCCAGCAGCCAACCCCCCCCCAGGAACACTGAAGCTTTCTTT. This gives the protein CASSQPPPRNTEAFF.

This clone has just a few counts. This chain links TRBV10-3 with TRBJ2-7; perhaps TRBD1 as D (6 bases). V lost 0 bases, J lost 6 bases, and 15 bases lay in between. The CDR3 contains 15 residues. CDR1 and CDR2 from the germline V gene are ENHRY and SYGVKD. The CDR3 protein is CAISESPGATSEQYF. DNA of the CDR3: TGTGCCATCAGTGAGTCGCCAGGGGCTACCAGCGAGCAGTACTTC.

This chain uses TRBV5-4 with TRBJ2-3; a weak D match, TRBD1 (5 bases). Trimming took 5 bases from V and 1 from J, leaving 14 bases between them. The germline V gene encodes CDR1 SGHNT and CDR2 YYREEE (reference sequence). This CDR3 is built from 15 residues. DNA of the CDR3: TGTGCCAGCAGGCTGGACATTAGGGGCACAGATACGCAGTATTTT. It codes for CASRLDIRGTDTQYF.

The rearrangement uses TRBV18 and TRBJ2-1, with D perhaps TRBD1 (6 bases). Trimming removed 1 base from V and 8 bases from J, with 24 bases in between. The CDR3 runs 18 residues. Germline lookup yields CDR1 KGHSH and CDR2 LQKENI. CDR3: CASSPLPAGARFGDEQFF. CDR3 coding DNA: TGTGCCAGCTCACCACTCCCGGCAGGGGCCAGATTTGGGGATGAGCAGTTCTTC.

As for this clone: The same CDR3 arises from other DNA sequences in this sample as well. The genes are TRBV9 and TRBJ1-2; TRBD1 aligns across 8 bases. CDR3 length equals 15 residues. Germline V gene sequence: CDR1 SGDLS, CDR2 YYNGEE. J lost 2 bases, V lost 0 bases, and 3 bases had no gene match. The CDR3, as DNA: TGTGCCAGCAGCGTAGAAGGACAGGGAAACTATGGCTACACCTTC. Translated, it gives CASSVEGQGNYGYTF.

The rearrangement uses TRBV9 and TRBJ2-5, with TRBD2 matching 8 bases. Per the germline V gene, CDR1 is SGDLS and CDR2 is YYNGEE. The CDR3 length is 16 residues. The V gene end was trimmed by 4 bases and the J gene end by 1 base; junction bases not matched to a gene: 9. CDR3 sequence (DNA): TGTGCCAGCAGCCCCAATAGCGGGGCGTTCCAAGAGACCCAGTACTTC. Translated, it gives CASSPNSGAFQETQYF.

The chain uses TRBV9 and TRBJ2-3; D gene uncertain. The CDR3 spans 16 residues. V dropped 0 bases and J dropped 4 bases, with 15 bases sitting between them. Germline V gene sequence: CDR1 SGDLS, CDR2 YYNGEE. In nucleotides, the CDR3 is TGTGCCAGCAGCGTAGAAGGTAGGAGTCCGGCAGATACGCAGTATTTT. The encoded protein is CASSVEGRSPADTQYF.

The chain links TRBV10-3 to TRBJ2-7; D possibly corresponds to TRBD2 (5 bases). V was pared by 4 bases and J by 8 bases, with 12 bases between. Germline V lookup: CDR1 ENHRY, CDR2 SYGVKD. This CDR3 is built from 12 residues. Here the CDR3 reads CAISGGYYQQYF. The CDR3 nucleotides read TGTGCCATCAGTGGAGGGTATTACCAGCAGTACTTC.

This chain uses TRBV21-1 with TRBJ1-1; the D call of TRBD1 is as the table states it, not checked on the DNA. TRBV21-1 is described as a pseudogene. CDR3 length: 16 residues. The CDR3 here is CASSIPRGPLNTEAFF. In DNA, the CDR3 is TGTGCCAGCAGCATCCCCAGGGGGCCCCTGAACACTGAAGCTTTCTTT.

This clone was seen only a few times. The chain uses TRBV19 and TRBJ1-5, with D perhaps TRBD1 (5 bases). This CDR3 is 14 amino acids long. Trimming stripped 5 bases from V and 1 base from J, with 9 bases between. Germline V gene sequence: CDR1 LNHDA, CDR2 SQIVND (reference sequence). DNA for the CDR3: TGTGCCAGTAGTCGTAGACAGAGCAATCAGCCCCAGCATTTT. Translated: CASSRRQSNQPQHF.

This rearrangement joins TRBV27 to TRBJ1-2; the D gene is possibly TRBD1 (5 bases). V shed 6 bases and J shed 3 bases, with 14 bases lying between them. The CDR3 totals 14 residues. Germline CDR1 reads MNHEY; CDR2 reads SMNVEV (reference sequence). The CDR3 region has the DNA TGTGCCAGCAGGGGAGAGGGAGGGGACTATGGCTACACCTTC. Protein product: CASRGEGGDYGYTF.

The chain is built from TRBV5-1 and TRBJ1-6; 7 nucleotides agree with TRBD1. CDR1 is SGHRS and CDR2 is YFSETQ in the germline V gene. V shed 0 bases and J 8 bases; nucleotides not matched to a gene: 2. The CDR3 loop spans 14 amino acids. In DNA, the CDR3 is TGCGCCAGCAGCTTGGCACAGGGGTATTCACCCCTCCACTTT. The encoded protein is CASSLAQGYSPLHF.

The chain employs TRBV28 and TRBJ2-1; D is possibly TRBD1 (5 bases). Germline CDR1 is MDHEN and CDR2 is SYDVKM. The CDR3 covers 13 residues. Trimming stripped 2 bases from V and 7 bases from J, with 9 bases between. The CDR3: CASSLTRANEQFF. The CDR3 DNA is TGTGCCAGCAGTTTAACCAGGGCAAATGAGCAGTTCTTC.

The gene calls are TRBV5-1 and TRBJ1-1; no reliable D call. Germline lookup yields CDR1 SGHRS and CDR2 YFSETQ. This CDR3 has 12 amino acids. V was shortened by 0 bases and J by 6 bases, with 6 bases between the two germline ends. CDR3 coding DNA: TGCGCCAGCAGCTTGGGGGAGTCTGAAGCTTTCTTT. Its protein product is CASSLGESEAFF. Together with reference TRBV5-1 and TRBJ1-1, the CDR3 gives the full variable domain: KAGVTQTPRYLIKTRGQQVTLSCSPISGHRSVSWYQQTPGQGLQFLFEYFSETQRNKGNFPGRFSGRQFSNSRSEMNVSTLELGDSALYLCASSLGESEAFFGQGTRLTVV.

This chain joins TRBV18 and TRBJ1-1, with 8 bases fitting TRBD1. The J segment lost 5 bases and the V segment lost 3 bases, leaving 8 bases of the junction unmatched. There are 15 residues in the CDR3. Germline-derived CDR1 and CDR2 are KGHSH and LQKENI. The CDR3 region is CASSPKQGEGTEAFF. The CDR3 DNA follows: TGTGCCAGCTCACCCAAACAGGGGGAAGGGACTGAAGCTTTCTTT.

The gene calls are TRBV19 and TRBJ2-5; 7 bases are a match to TRBD1. CDR3 length: 14 residues. Trimming removed 3 bases from V and 5 bases from J; junction bases left unmatched: 6. CDR1 LNHDA and CDR2 SQIVND come from the germline V gene (reference sequence). The CDR3, as DNA: TGTGCCAGTAGTATCACAGGGGCCCGGGAGACCCAGTACTTC. This translates into CASSITGARETQYF.

In DNA form, the CDR3 reads TGTGCCATCAGTGGCACAGGGGGCGTGGGTCAAGAGACCCAGTACTTC. Its translation is CAISGTGGVGQETQYF. The chain recombines TRBV10-3 with TRBJ2-5; 9 bases line up with TRBD1. CDR3 length: 16 residues. Per germline, CDR1 ENHRY and CDR2 SYGVKD. Losses at the gene ends were 4 bases for V and 2 bases for J; bases not matched to a gene: 8.